This T cell receptor (beta chain) was profiled in a study of a mutant IDH1 vaccine in newly diagnosed glioma (dated by TCRdb to the early 2020s). The study in broad terms: In the chemotherapy-containing groups, vaccination started alongside temozolomide cycles, whereas in patients who had radiotherapy alone it started 4-6 weeks after radiotherapy. Longitudinal TCRB deep sequencing was performed for about 25 treated patients wherever samples were available for exploratory analyses. Prior to enrollment, standard therapy consisting of radiotherapy alone, temozolomide alone, or radiochemotherapy with temozolomide had been administered to patients, with the combination being received by most patients. Of the 25 to 35 treated patients, around 62% were male and 37.5% were female, and a mean age of 40.4 years was recorded. The week-35 safety follow-up was designated visit V12, and the week-47 end of study was designated visit V13. Six visits were used for peripheral blood collection: V03 (baseline), V05, V07, V10, V12 and V13. What the authors observed across the whole study: Pseudoprogression seemed to be unrelated to changes in the top peripheral T cell clonotypes found by TCRB sequencing. PBMC samples for TCRB deep sequencing were selected based on availability. Across multiple MHC alleles, vaccine-induced immune responses were seen in 85% to 95% of patients. The authors stated that sample limitations prevented analyses of patient blood samples from being reproduced.

Taken with the paper, the label for time point translates to: week 35, safety follow-up. Each vaccine dose was 300 ug of a 20-mer mutant IDH1 peptide in Montanide, given subcutaneously with topical imiquimod. Patients received eight vaccinations in weeks 1, 3, 5, 7, 11, 15, 19 and 23, corresponding to visits V03 through V10. Newly diagnosed WHO grade 3 or 4 IDH1-mutant astrocytomas showing loss of nuclear ATRX were present in the donors. The samples were drawn from NOA16, a multicentre, single-arm, open-label phase I trial in Germany that tested a mutant IDH1 peptide vaccine in humans for the first time. The DNeasy Blood and Tissue Kit was used to extract genomic DNA from EDTA blood for TCRB sequencing. Library generation was performed with the immunoSEQ multiplex PCR assay. Rearranged TCR beta chain sequences were amplified using the hsTCRB Kit according to the manufacturer's protocol. TCRB libraries were sequenced on an Illumina MiSeq. In the original analysis: Demultiplexing, trimming and gene mapping were performed with the kit vendor's proprietary platform. Drawn from immuneACCESS, this table holds only the in-frame rearrangements with V and J called that TCRdb kept. Clones are partly lost; checked studies trace under half to an unresolved V gene and leave the rest unexplained. For V, J and clone size, that table is used; D and trimming come from the DNA. Present in this sample are 60,000 to 65,000 clones, more than 80% of which were seen just once. 5% to 7% of the sample is in the top ten clones.

Note on this clone: The antigen this receptor binds is unknown. No clone much larger than this one lies a single base away; base qualities are absent.

Germline trimming: 6 bases from V, 0 bases from J; junction bases outside gene matches: 17. Spanning cysteine to phenylalanine, the CDR3 consists of 19 amino acids. Only CDR3 DNA is held: 57 bases, read in frame from base 1. Reading the germline V gene gives CDR1 SGHTA and CDR2 FQGTGA. The rearranged chain carries TRBV7-3 and TRBJ1-5; TRBD1 fits 7 bases in the junction. This TCR derives from a man aged 35 to 55 with glioma. Sequences were derived from PBMCs, sampled from a glioma patient whose treatment included an IDH1 peptide vaccine. In nucleotide form, the sequence is TGTGCCAGCAGACCGACCGAAGGACAGGTGAAATATAGCAATCAGCCCCAGCATTTT. Its translation reads: CASRPTEGQVKYSNQPQHF.